These 27 T cell receptor beta chains came from one sample sequenced in a study of T cell repertoires in cytomegalovirus infection (dated by TCRdb to between 2018 and 2020). TCRdb shows the sequencer as Illumina HiSeq 1500. The public sequencing data were trimmed at Q25 with fastp and processed into clonotypes with MiXCR by TCRdb, which kept only in-frame beta chains. Here each entry gathers all rows of one CDR3 protein and keeps the most common genes and DNA. The sample table records 250,000 to 300,000 distinct CDR3 sequences; approximately 22% of these occur just once. Jointly, the top ten make up approximately 19% of the sample. The treatment or condition label here, explained by the study, means: in vitro stimulation with specific CMV peptide epitopes to enrich CMV-specific T cells. Their antigens are not known. The specimen comprised cultured PBMCs, sampled from culture after CMV antigen stimulation. Every receptor here comes from a human donor in good health (CMV status not recorded). Some clones in this sample may be carry-over from other donors' samples.

This clonotype was seen ten or more times. The genes are TRBV11-2 and TRBJ2-7; D is undetermined. From germline, CDR1 is SGHAT and CDR2 FQNNGV. The CDR3 covers 13 residues. V was pared by 5 bases and J by 6 bases, with 14 bases between. CDR3 protein: CASSTPGPVEQYF. DNA of the CDR3: TGTGCCAGCAGCACCCCTGGGCCGGTCGAGCAGTACTTC.

This clonotype turned up a few times. The CDR3 nucleotides read TGCAGACAGGGTTTAGTAACTAATGAAAAACTGTTTTTT. Its translation: CRQGLVTNEKLFF. V and J are TRBV20-1 and TRBJ1-4; D is perhaps TRBD1 (6 bases). This CDR3 contains 13 residues. CDR1 is DFQATT and CDR2 is SNEGSKA in the germline V gene (reference sequence).

The rearrangement uses TRBV2 and TRBJ2-3; 8 bases are a match to TRBD2. Germline CDR1 reads SNHLY; CDR2 reads FYNNEI. Germline trimming cut 7 bases from V and 4 bases from J; bases unmatched to any gene: 4. The CDR3 runs to 13 residues. The CDR3 DNA is TGTGCCAGCATGGGACTAGTGGCAGATACGCAGTATTTT. Its translation: CASMGLVADTQYF. Looking up the rest from reference TRBV2 and TRBJ2-3 gives the full variable domain: EPEVTQTPSHQVTQMGQEVILRCVPISNHLYFYWYRQILGQKVEFLVSFYNNEISEKSEIFDDQFSVERPDGSNFTLKIRSTKLEDSAMYFCASMGLVADTQYFGPGTRLTVL.

This clonotype was seen a few times. The chain carries TRBV24-1 and TRBJ1-2; 7 bases agree with TRBD1. Germline loops: CDR1 KGHDR, CDR2 SFDVKD. The CDR3 is 12 amino acids. J gave up 7 bases and V 7 bases, and 5 bases lay outside the gene matches. The CDR3 sequence: CATRDTGAGYTF. The CDR3 DNA sequence: TGTGCCACCAGGGATACAGGGGCTGGCTACACCTTC.

This clonotype has a handful of counts. The chain links TRBV5-1 to TRBJ2-7; possible D gene TRBD1, 6 bases. CDR1 is SGHRS, CDR2 YFSETQ, per germline. V lost 4 bases and J lost 3, with 20 bases in between. The length of the CDR3 is 16 residues. The CDR3 reads CASSRETGTRFYEQYV. In DNA, the CDR3 is TGCGCCAGCAGCAGGGAAACCGGGACACGGTTCTACGAGCAGTACGTC.

The chain links TRBV9 to TRBJ1-3; TRBD1 matches at 7 bases. Germline V lookup: CDR1 SGDLS, CDR2 YYNGEE. Losses at the gene ends were 0 bases for V and 4 bases for J; bases not matched to a gene: 10. CDR3 length: 17 residues. This CDR3 is CASSVEGATFVGNTIYF. CDR3 sequence (DNA): TGTGCCAGCAGCGTAGAGGGGGCGACCTTTGTAGGAAACACCATATATTTT.

V usage is TRBV11-2 and J usage is TRBJ1-2, with D possibly matching TRBD1 (5 bases). Per germline, CDR1 SGHAT and CDR2 FQNNGV. This CDR3 contains 13 residues. Trimming removed 1 base from V and 8 bases from J, with 11 bases in between. The CDR3 spells CASSLGDGVGYTF. The CDR3 nucleotides are TGTGCCAGCAGCTTAGGGGACGGCGTCGGCTACACCTTC.

The rearrangement links TRBV20-1 to TRBJ1-2; 8 nucleotides match TRBD1. Germline V CDR1 and CDR2: DFQATT, SNEGSKA (reference sequence). The junction had 13 bases not matched to a gene; V was cut back by 5 bases and J by 5 bases. The length of the CDR3 is 15 residues. The CDR3 nucleotides are TGCAGTGCTTCCGACAGGGGCCGCTCGCCTTATGGCTACACCTTC. Amino acids: CSASDRGRSPYGYTF.

There are many counts of this clonotype. V is TRBV7-9 and J is TRBJ2-1; D might be TRBD1 (7 bases). Germline V lookup: CDR1 SEHNR, CDR2 FQNEAQ (reference sequence). The CDR3 is 16 residues long. V was trimmed by 4 bases and J by 4 bases, leaving 17 bases between them. In DNA form, the CDR3 reads TGTGCCAGCAGCTGCGAGCAGGGGGAGGCTTACAATGAGCAGTTCTTC. This sequence encodes CASSCEQGEAYNEQFF.

This clonotype was seen ten or more times. The CDR3 region is CASILRDSFFADTQYF. In nucleotides, the CDR3 is TGTGCCAGCATCCTCCGGGACAGCTTTTTCGCAGATACGCAGTATTTT. The chain joins TRBV7-9 to TRBJ2-3; 7 nucleotides agree with TRBD1. The CDR3 is 16 residues long. J lost 4 bases, V lost 7 bases, and 14 bases had no gene match. CDR1 and CDR2 from the germline V gene are SEHNR and FQNEAQ (reference sequence). Filled out from reference TRBV7-9 and TRBJ2-3, the complete variable domain reads DTGVSQNPRHKITKRGQNVTFRCDPISEHNRLYWYRQTLGQGPEFLTYFQNEAQLEKSRLLSDRFSAERPKGSFSTLEIQRTEQGDSAMYLCASILRDSFFADTQYFGPGTRLTVL.

This clonotype was detected only a few times. This chain links TRBV9 with TRBJ1-1; the D gene is possibly TRBD1 (5 bases). This CDR3 is built from 13 residues. Germline values: CDR1 SGDLS, CDR2 YYNGEE. The germline V and J ends were trimmed by 0 bases and 7 bases, with 10 bases remaining between them. CDR3 protein: CASSVAGRGEAFF. CDR3 in DNA: TGTGCCAGCAGCGTAGCAGGGAGAGGTGAAGCTTTCTTT.

This clonotype appeared many times. The gene calls are TRBV7-2 and TRBJ1-2; perhaps TRBD1 as D (5 bases). This CDR3 has 15 residues. Trimming left V 5 bases short and J 7 bases short, with 20 bases between. From germline, CDR1 is SGHTA and CDR2 FQGNSA. CDR3 residues: CASSPVGLLLVGYTF. The CDR3, as DNA: TGTGCCAGCAGCCCGGTGGGGCTCTTGTTGGTTGGCTACACCTTC.

This clonotype was counted ten times or more. V is TRBV2 and J is TRBJ1-1; D remains ambiguous. The CDR3 is made up of 14 amino acids. Germline values: CDR1 SNHLY, CDR2 FYNNEI. Trimming cost V 0 bases and J 4 bases, with 9 bases left between them. CDR3 bases: TGTGCCAGCAGTGAAGCGCAGGCCATCACTGAAGCTTTCTTT. Translated: CASSEAQAITEAFF.

This clonotype showed up just a few times. The chain joins TRBV4-1 to TRBJ1-2; D is unresolved. Germline V lookup: CDR1 MGHRA, CDR2 YSYEKL. The CDR3 runs 15 residues. Trimming cost V 1 base and J 6 bases, with 15 bases left between them. The CDR3 bases are TGCGCCAGCAGCCAAGTTTGGGCTAGGAAGGATGGCTACACCTTC. It translates to CASSQVWARKDGYTF.

This clonotype turned up a few times. The rearrangement joins TRBV7-9 to TRBJ2-7, with D hard to call. V lost 5 bases and J 7 bases, leaving 12 bases between the germline ends. The CDR3 contains 12 residues. Germline V gives CDR1 SEHNR, CDR2 FQNEAQ (reference sequence). As DNA, the CDR3 is TGTGCCAGCAGCAGCTCCCTTATGGAGCAGTACTTC. Protein: CASSSSLMEQYF.

This clonotype was observed at least ten times. This rearrangement joins TRBV7-2 to TRBJ1-1; D is unclear. V lost 5 bases, J lost 7 bases, and 17 bases lay in between. The CDR3 runs 14 residues. CDR1 is SGHTA and CDR2 is FQGNSA in the germline V gene. The CDR3 loop reads CASSRLGRGFEAFF. For the CDR3, the DNA is TGTGCCAGCAGCCGTCTGGGGAGAGGTTTTGAAGCTTTCTTT. Based on the CDR3 plus reference TRBV7-2 and TRBJ1-1, the full variable domain is GAGVSQSPSNKVTEKGKDVELRCDPISGHTALYWYRQSLGQGLEFLIYFQGNSAPDKSGLPSDRFSAERTGGSVSTLTIQRTQQEDSAVYLCASSRLGRGFEAFFGQGTRLTVV.

In its sample, this clonotype was seen a few times. This chain uses TRBV12-3 or TRBV12-4 with TRBJ2-3; 11 bases agree with TRBD2. The CDR3 loop spans 14 amino acids. V lost 5 bases, J lost 5 bases, and 3 bases stayed unmatched. The CDR3 nucleotides read TGTGCCAGCAGTCGGGGGACTAGCGGAGATACGCAGTATTTT. Protein: CASSRGTSGDTQYF.

J is TRBJ2-5 and V is TRBV7-9, with D perhaps given as TRBD1 or TRBD2 (5 bases each). The V end was cut by 8 bases, the J end by 5 bases, with 12 bases between. CDR1 is SEHNR, CDR2 FQNEAQ, per germline (reference sequence). This CDR3 has 12 amino acids. CDR3 residues: CASGTGRETQYF. The CDR3 bases are TGTGCCAGCGGGACGGGCAGGGAGACCCAGTACTTC.

This clonotype was counted a few times. Here the CDR3 reads CAISEAGLAQYV. The CDR3 DNA sequence: TGTGCCATCAGTGAGGCCGGCTTGGCGCAGTACGTC. The chain uses TRBV10-3 and TRBJ2-7; D remains ambiguous. CDR1 and CDR2 from the germline V gene are ENHRY and SYGVKD. V lost 2 bases to trimming and J lost 9 bases, with 11 bases between them. The CDR3 spans 12 residues.

This clonotype was detected ten times or more. The chain employs TRBV7-2 and TRBJ2-7, with a weak D call TRBD2 (6 bases). The ends were cut back, 4 bases at V and 3 bases at J, with 13 bases in the middle. This CDR3 region has 14 residues. CDR1 SGHTA and CDR2 FQGNSA come from the germline V gene. For the CDR3, the DNA is TGTGCCAGCAGCTGGGGGGACGGGATCTACGAGCAGTACTTC. Its translation: CASSWGDGIYEQYF.

This rearrangement joins TRBV4-2 to TRBJ2-7, with 10 bases matching TRBD2. The CDR3 sequence is 16 residues long. V shed 0 bases, J shed 3 bases, and the junction held 5 bases outside the gene matches. Germline loops: CDR1 LGHNA, CDR2 YNFKEQ. CDR3 DNA sequence: TGTGCCAGCAGCCAAGATCGTACTAGCGGGAACTACGAGCAGTACTTC. It is translated as CASSQDRTSGNYEQYF.

The genes are TRBV28 and TRBJ1-4; D not certain. Trimming removed 4 bases at V and 8 bases at J, with 8 bases between. Germline V lookup: CDR1 MDHEN, CDR2 SYDVKM. This CDR3 comprises 12 residues. The CDR3 region has the DNA TGTGCCAGCAGTTCCCGCTCCGAAAAACTGTTTTTT. This translates into CASSSRSEKLFF.

This clonotype came up a few times. J is TRBJ2-1 and V is TRBV19; D ambiguous. CDR3 length: 13 amino acids. Trimming left V 7 bases short and J 0 bases short, with 7 bases between. Germline CDR1 and CDR2: LNHDA and SQIVND (reference sequence). CDR3 nucleotide sequence: TGTGCCAGTAAGATAGACTCCTACAATGAGCAGTTCTTC. Residues: CASKIDSYNEQFF.

This chain joins TRBV27 and TRBJ2-3, with TRBD1 identical over 7 bases. Germline loops: CDR1 MNHEY, CDR2 SMNVEV (reference sequence). The CDR3 spans 13 residues. V gave up 6 bases and J gave up 6 bases; unmatched junction bases: 6. The CDR3 nucleotides are TGTGCCAGCAGACCGACAGGGATGGATACGCAGTATTTT. Translating it yields CASRPTGMDTQYF.

The chain combines TRBV15 with TRBJ2-2, with TRBD2 identical over 12 bases. Germline CDR1 reads LNHNV; CDR2 reads YYDKDF (reference sequence). This CDR3 region has 19 residues. J lost 0 bases, V lost 0 bases, and 5 bases had no gene match. The CDR3 DNA sequence: TGTGCCACCAGCAGAGAGTACGGACTAGCGGGATCGAACACCGGGGAGCTGTTTTTT. This translates into CATSREYGLAGSNTGELFF. Filled out from reference TRBV15 and TRBJ2-2, the complete variable domain reads DAMVIQNPRYQVTQFGKPVTLSCSQTLNHNVMYWYQQKSSQAPKLLFHYYDKDFNNEADTPDNFQSRRPNTSFCFLDIRSPGLGDTAMYLCATSREYGLAGSNTGELFFGEGSRLTVL.

Points on this clonotype: One base away lies a much larger clone, so this may be a sequencing read error. The V gene is TRBV27, the J gene TRBJ1-5; D is perhaps TRBD1 (6 bases). The germline V and J ends were trimmed by 6 bases and 4 bases, with 10 bases remaining between them. There are 13 residues in the CDR3. Germline V gene lookup returns CDR1 MNHEY and CDR2 SMNVEV (reference sequence). In DNA, the CDR3 is TGTGCCAGCAGCCGGACAGTGAATCAGCCCCAGCATTTT. Translation gives CASSRTVNQPQHF.

V gene TRBV29-1 combines with J gene TRBJ1-4; D remains unclear. Trimming took 4 bases from V and 6 from J, leaving 12 bases between them. This CDR3 has 13 amino acids. Germline CDR1 is SQVTM and CDR2 is ANQGSEA. This CDR3 is CSVGGRLHEKLFF. The CDR3 nucleotides are TGCAGCGTTGGAGGACGACTACATGAAAAACTGTTTTTT.